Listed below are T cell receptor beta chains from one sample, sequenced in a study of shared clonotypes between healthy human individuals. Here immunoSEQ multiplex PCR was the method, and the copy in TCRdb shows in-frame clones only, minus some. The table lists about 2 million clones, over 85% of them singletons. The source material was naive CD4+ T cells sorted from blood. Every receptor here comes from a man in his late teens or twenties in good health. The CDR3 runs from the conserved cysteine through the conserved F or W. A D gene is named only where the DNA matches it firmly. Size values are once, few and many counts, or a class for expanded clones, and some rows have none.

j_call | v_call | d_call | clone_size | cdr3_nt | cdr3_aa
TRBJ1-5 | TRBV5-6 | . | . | TGTGCCAGCAGCTGGGGGGGCAGTGATAGCAATCAGCCCCAGCATTTT | CASSWGGSDSNQPQHF
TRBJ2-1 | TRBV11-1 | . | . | TGTGCCAGCAGCTCTTTGGACTTACGTCCGGGGAATGAGCAGTTCTTC | CASSSLDLRPGNEQFF
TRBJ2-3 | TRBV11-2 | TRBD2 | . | TGTGCCAGCAGCTTAGAAAGGACTAGCGGGAGTAGGAGCACAGATACGCAGTATTTT | CASSLERTSGSRSTDTQYF
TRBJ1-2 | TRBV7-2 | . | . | TGTGCCAGCAGCTTTTTGAGGCCCCTTGACAGGACAGTCGTCTATGGCTACACCTTC | CASSFLRPLDRTVVYGYTF
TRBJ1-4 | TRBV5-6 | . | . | TGTGCCAGCAGACAATGGGGGGACGACAAACTGTTTTTT | CASRQWGDDKLFF
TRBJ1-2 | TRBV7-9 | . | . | TGTGCCAGCAGCTCCCCCGGGGGTAATGGCTACACCTTC | CASSSPGGNGYTF
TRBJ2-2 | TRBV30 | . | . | TGTGCCTTGAGTGAGCCCGGGGAGCTGTTTTTT | CALSEPGELFF
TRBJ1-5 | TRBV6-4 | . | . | TGTGCCAGCAGTGTAGATAGCAATCAGCCCCAGCATTTT | CASSVDSNQPQHF
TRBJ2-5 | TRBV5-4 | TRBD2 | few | TGTGCCAGCAGCTTAGGGCCTAGCGGGGGCGGGGAGACCCAGTACTTC | CASSLGPSGGGETQYF
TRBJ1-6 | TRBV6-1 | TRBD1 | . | TGTGCCAGCAGTGAAGGGGACAGGGGAAATTCACCCCTCCACTTT | CASSEGDRGNSPLHF
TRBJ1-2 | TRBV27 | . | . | TGTGCCAGCAGTCCCAACGGGGATGACTATGGCTACACCTTC | CASSPNGDDYGYTF
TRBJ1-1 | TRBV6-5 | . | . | TGTGCCAGCAGTTACTCCACAGGGATGAACACTGAAGCTTTCTTT | CASSYSTGMNTEAFF
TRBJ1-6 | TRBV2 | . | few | TGTGCCAGCAGTCCGGACAGTAATTCACCCCTCCACTTT | CASSPDSNSPLHF
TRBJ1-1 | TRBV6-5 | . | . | TGTGCCAGCAGACGACATTCGCCCATGAACACTGAAGCTTTCTTT | CASRRHSPMNTEAFF
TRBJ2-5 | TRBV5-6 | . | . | TGTGCCAGCAGCTTGCCCGGTATGGCTGAGACCCAGTACTTC | CASSLPGMAETQYF
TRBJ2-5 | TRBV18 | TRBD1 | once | TGTGCCAGCTCCCCGGGACAGAGCCAAGAGACCCAGTACTTC | CASSPGQSQETQYF
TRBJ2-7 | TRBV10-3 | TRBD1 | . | TGTGCCATCAGTGGGGGACAGGGTACGTACGAGCAGTACTTC | CAISGGQGTYEQYF
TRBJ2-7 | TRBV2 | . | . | TGTGCCAGCACCCAGAGTGGCGAGCAGTACTTC | CASTQSGEQYF
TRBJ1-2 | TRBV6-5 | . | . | TGTGCCAGCCGGAGAGGGAACTATGGCTACACCTTC | CASRRGNYGYTF
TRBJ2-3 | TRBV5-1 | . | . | TGCGCCAGCAGCTTAGACCTATTAACAGATACGCAGTATTTT | CASSLDLLTDTQYF
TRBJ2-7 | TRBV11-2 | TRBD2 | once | TGTGCCAGCAGCTCCTCGACTAGCGGTTTGGAGCAGTACTTC | CASSSSTSGLEQYF
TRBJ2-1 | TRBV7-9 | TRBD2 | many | TGTGCCAGCAGCGTTCGGACTAGCTTTAGCGATGAGCAGTTCTTC | CASSVRTSFSDEQFF
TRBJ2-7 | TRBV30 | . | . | TGTGCCTGGAGTCGTGAAGCCTACGAGCAGTACTTC | CAWSREAYEQYF
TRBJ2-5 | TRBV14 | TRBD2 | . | TGTGCCAGCAGCCAAGACGGTCAACTAGCGGTACAAGAGACCCAGTACTTC | CASSQDGQLAVQETQYF
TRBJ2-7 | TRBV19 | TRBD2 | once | TGTGCCAGTAGTCAGGGACTAGCGGGACCACCCGTGAACGAGCAGTACTTC | CASSQGLAGPPVNEQYF
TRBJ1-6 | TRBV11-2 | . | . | TGTGCCAGCACCTCGAGGCCGGGACAAATTTTCTATAATTCACCCCTCCACTTT | CASTSRPGQIFYNSPLHF
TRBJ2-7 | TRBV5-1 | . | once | TGCGCCAGCTCTCCCTCGAACAGTTACGAGCAGTACTTC | CASSPSNSYEQYF
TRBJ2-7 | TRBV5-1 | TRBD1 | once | TGCGCCAGCAGCACCGAGTGGACAGGGAGTTACGAGCAGTACTTC | CASSTEWTGSYEQYF
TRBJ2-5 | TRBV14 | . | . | TGTGCCAGCAGCCAAGACCGGCAGACCCAGTACTTC | CASSQDRQTQYF
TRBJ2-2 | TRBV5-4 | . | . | TGTGCCAGCAGCTTGTCACCTAGCGCCTACCCCACCGGGGAGCTGTTTTTT | CASSLSPSAYPTGELFF
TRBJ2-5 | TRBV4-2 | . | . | TGTGCCAGCAGCCAAGGGCCGGGTAGGGCAGAGACCCAGTACTTC | CASSQGPGRAETQYF
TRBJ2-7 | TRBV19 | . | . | TGTGCCAGTAGTATTGAGGGGGGTACTAGACGTCCCTACGAGCAGTACTTC | CASSIEGGTRRPYEQYF
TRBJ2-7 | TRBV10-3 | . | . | TGTGCCATCGCCGCCCGGACTGAAACCTACGAGCAGTACTTC | CAIAARTETYEQYF
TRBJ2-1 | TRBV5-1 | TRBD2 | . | TGCGCCAGCAGCGTGGGACTAGCGGGAGTTAGTGAGCAGTTCTTC | CASSVGLAGVSEQFF
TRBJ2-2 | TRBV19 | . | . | TGTGCCAGTAAGTTTGGACAGCGGAACACCGGGGAGCTGTTTTTT | CASKFGQRNTGELFF
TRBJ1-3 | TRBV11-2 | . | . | TGTGCCAGCAGCTTAGCCGGCTCCGGAAACACCATATATTTT | CASSLAGSGNTIYF
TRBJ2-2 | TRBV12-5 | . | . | TGTGCTAGTGCTCTAGAGGGGGGTAAGCTGTTTTTT | CASALEGGKLFF
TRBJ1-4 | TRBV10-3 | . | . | TGTGCCATCAGTGAGGCCGGGAGTAATGAAAAACTGTTTTTT | CAISEAGSNEKLFF
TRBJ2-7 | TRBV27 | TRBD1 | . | TGTGCCAGCAGTTTACCTTGGGACAGGGGGAGGTACGAGCAGTACTTC | CASSLPWDRGRYEQYF
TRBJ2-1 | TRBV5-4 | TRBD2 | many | TGTGCCAGCAGCTTGGCCTTACGGCGGGGAGGGGAGCAGTTCTTC | CASSLALRRGGEQFF
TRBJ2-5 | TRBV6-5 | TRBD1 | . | TGTGCCAGCAGTTACACTATGGGACAGCCCGAGACCCAGTACTTC | CASSYTMGQPETQYF
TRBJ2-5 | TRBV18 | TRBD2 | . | TGTGCCAGCTCACCGGGACTAGGGGAAGAGACCCAGTACTTC | CASSPGLGEETQYF
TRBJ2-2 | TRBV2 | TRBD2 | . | TGTGCCAGCAGCATCCGGACTAGCGGGAACACCGGGGAGCTGTTTTTT | CASSIRTSGNTGELFF
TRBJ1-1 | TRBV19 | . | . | TGTGCCAGTAGGGATTTTTACTCTGAAGCTTTCTTT | CASRDFYSEAFF
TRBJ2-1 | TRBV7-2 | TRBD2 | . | TGTGCCAGCAGCCCCCAGACTAGCGCGGAGCAGTTCTTC | CASSPQTSAEQFF
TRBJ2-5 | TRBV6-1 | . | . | TGTGCCAGCGTGGCAGGCCAAGAGACCCAGTACTTC | CASVAGQETQYF
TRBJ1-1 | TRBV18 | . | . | TGTGCCAGCTCACCTCTTGGGCGAAACACTGAAGCTTTCTTT | CASSPLGRNTEAFF
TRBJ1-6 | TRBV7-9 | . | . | TGTGCCAGCAGCGAAGGGGTGCGGAATTGGGCCCTCCACTTT | CASSEGVRNWALHF
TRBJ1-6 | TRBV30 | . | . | TGTGCTACTACACGGGGCTCCTATAATTCACCCCTCCACTTT | CATTRGSYNSPLHF
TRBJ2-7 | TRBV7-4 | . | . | TGTGCCAGCAGTCAAACAGGGGGACTAGCCCACTACGAGCAGTACTTC | CASSQTGGLAHYEQYF
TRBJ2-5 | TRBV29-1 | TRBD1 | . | TGCAGCGTCGCGGGACAGGGGGCGCGTCAGACCCAGTACTTC | CSVAGQGARQTQYF
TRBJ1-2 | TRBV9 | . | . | TGTGCCAGCAGCGTAGAAGTTGGCAACTATGGCTACACCTTC | CASSVEVGNYGYTF